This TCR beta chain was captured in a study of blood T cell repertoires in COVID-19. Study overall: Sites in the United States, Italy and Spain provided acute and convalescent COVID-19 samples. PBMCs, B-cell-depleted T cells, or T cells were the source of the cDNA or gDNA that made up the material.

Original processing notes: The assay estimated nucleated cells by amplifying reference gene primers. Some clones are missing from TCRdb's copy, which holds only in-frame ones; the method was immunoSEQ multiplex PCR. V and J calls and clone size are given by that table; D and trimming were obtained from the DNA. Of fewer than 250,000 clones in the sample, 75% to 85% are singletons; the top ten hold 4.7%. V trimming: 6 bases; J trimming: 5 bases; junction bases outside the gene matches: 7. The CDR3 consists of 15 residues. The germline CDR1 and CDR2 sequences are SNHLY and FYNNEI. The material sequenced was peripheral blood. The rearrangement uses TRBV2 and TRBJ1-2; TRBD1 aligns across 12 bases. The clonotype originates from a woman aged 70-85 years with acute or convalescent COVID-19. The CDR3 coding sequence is TGTGCCAGCAGCGCGGGGACAGGGGGCGCTTATGGCTACACCTTC. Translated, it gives CASSAGTGGAYGYTF.